Listed here are 29 T cell receptor beta chains from one sample, sequenced in a study of T cells in Graves' hyperthyroidism and ophthalmopathy (dated by TCRdb to between 2017 and 2020). Library creation used multiplex PCR. Sequencer: Illumina HiSeq 2000. The TCR beta CDR3 regions were amplified from the RNA transcripts. The first round of RT-PCR for the TCR CDR3 was performed with the HTBI primer set and the Qiagen OneStep RT-PCR kit. The raw public data were reprocessed by TCRdb itself: fastp quality trimming at Q25, MiXCR clonotype calling, in-frame beta chains only. Merged by CDR3 protein, the rows form single entries marked with the most common genes and DNA. The table for this sample lists 410,000 or so distinct CDR3 sequences; over 12% of them were counted only once. Around 13% of the sample belongs to the ten largest clones. Material: blood. All receptors come from a man younger than 35 with Graves' ophthalmopathy.

This clonotype was counted many times. This chain joins TRBV3-1 and TRBJ1-4, with a weak D call TRBD1 (5 bases). The CDR3 consists of 15 residues. Germline V gene data show CDR1 as LGHDT and CDR2 as YNNKEL (reference sequence). Trimming removed 3 bases at V and 5 bases at J, with 13 bases between. CDR3 sequence (DNA): TGTGCCAGCAGCCAGGGGACGGGAGGAAATGAAAAACTGTTTTTT. Amino acid sequence: CASSQGTGGNEKLFF.

This clonotype appeared many times. The chain recombines TRBV20-1 with TRBJ2-1, with 7 bases that match TRBD2. The J segment lost 4 bases and the V segment lost 4 bases, leaving 4 bases of the junction unmatched. The germline V gene encodes CDR1 DFQATT and CDR2 SNEGSKA (reference sequence). The CDR3 has 13 residues. The CDR3, as DNA: TGCAGTGCTAACAGCGGGGCATACAATGAGCAGTTCTTC. Amino acid sequence: CSANSGAYNEQFF.

This clonotype was detected many times. The V call is TRBV5-4, the J call TRBJ2-3; D unresolved. CDR1 SGHNT and CDR2 YYREEE come from the germline V gene (reference sequence). The CDR3 is 14 residues long. V was cut by 2 bases and J by 2 bases, with 9 bases left in between. CDR3 nucleotides: TGTGCCAGCAGCTTTTCCTGGACCACAGATACGCAGTATTTT. This codes for CASSFSWTTDTQYF.

This clonotype came up a few times. V gene TRBV6-1 combines with J gene TRBJ1-3, with a tentative D call TRBD1 (5 bases). V shed 7 bases and J shed 0 bases, with 16 bases lying between them. The CDR3 runs to 16 residues. Germline-derived CDR1 and CDR2 are MNHNS and SASEGT. The chain's CDR3 is CASNPSRGISGNTIYF. CDR3 sequence (DNA): TGTGCCAGCAATCCCTCCCGGGGGATCTCTGGAAACACCATATATTTT.

This clonotype showed up just a few times. A much bigger clone sits one base away, suggesting this may be a read error. V and J are TRBV5-6 and TRBJ2-7; D remains ambiguous. Trimming stripped 5 bases from V and 6 bases from J, with 12 bases between. Germline V gene sequence: CDR1 SGHDT, CDR2 YYEEEE. This CDR3 is 12 amino acids long. DNA for the CDR3: TGTGCCAGCAGATACTCAGGATCCGAGCAGTACTTC. This translates into CASRYSGSEQYF.

This clonotype was observed many times. The V gene is TRBV7-9, the J gene TRBJ2-1, with 10 bases fitting TRBD2. The CDR3 extends over 15 amino acids. From germline, CDR1 is SEHNR and CDR2 FQNEAQ (reference sequence). J lost 8 bases, V lost 7 bases, and 11 bases had no gene match. The DNA of the CDR3 is TGTGCCAGCATCATCACCAGCGGGGGGGACTATGAGCAGTTCTTC. It translates to CASIITSGGDYEQFF.

In this sample, this clonotype turned up a few times. This rearrangement joins TRBV9 to TRBJ1-3; D is uncertain. Per germline, CDR1 SGDLS and CDR2 YYNGEE. V lost 3 bases to trimming and J lost 0 bases, with 13 bases between them. The CDR3 extends over 16 amino acids. CDR3 in amino acids: CASSASKADSGNTIYF. CDR3 bases: TGTGCCAGCAGCGCGAGCAAGGCAGACTCTGGAAACACCATATATTTT.

This clonotype was detected many times. This chain connects TRBV24-1 to TRBJ2-7; TRBD2 matches 13 bases. V lost 2 bases, J lost 5 bases, and 8 bases stayed unmatched. Germline V gives CDR1 KGHDR, CDR2 SFDVKD. The CDR3 is 17 residues long. CDR3 protein: CATSDSGTSGAYDEQYF. The CDR3, as DNA: TGTGCCACCAGTGATTCGGGGACTAGCGGGGCTTACGACGAGCAGTACTTC.

With regard to this clonotype: A clone one base away is much larger, so this may be a read error. V is TRBV3-1 and J is TRBJ2-3, with 7 nucleotides matching TRBD1. This CDR3 comprises 16 residues. From germline, CDR1 is LGHDT and CDR2 YNNKEL (reference sequence). With 5 bases clipped from V and 4 bases from J, the junction kept 12 bases outside the gene matches. CDR3 bases: TGTGCCAGCAGCGTTTATGAGGGGGCCAGCGCAGATACGCAGTATTTT. Amino acid sequence: CASSVYEGASADTQYF.

In its sample, this clonotype was seen many times. The chain combines TRBV24-1 with TRBJ2-3; 7 positions match TRBD2. The CDR3 is 15 amino acids. Germline loops: CDR1 KGHDR, CDR2 SFDVKD. After removal of 5 bases from V and 4 bases from J, the junction contained 8 bases not matched to a gene. CDR3 nucleotide sequence: TGTGCCACCAGTGGGACTAGTAGAGGGGCAGATACGCAGTATTTT. This translates into CATSGTSRGADTQYF.

This clonotype was recorded many times. The genes are TRBV6-6 and TRBJ1-2; unclear D gene. The CDR3 length is 14 residues. V was clipped by 0 bases and J by 8 bases, with 13 bases between them. Germline CDR1 is MNHNY and CDR2 is SVGAGI (reference sequence). The CDR3 region is CASSYSGKYRGYTF. For the CDR3, the DNA is TGTGCCAGCAGTTACTCTGGGAAATACCGGGGCTACACCTTC.

This clonotype has a handful of counts. V and J are TRBV15 and TRBJ1-4; the D is unclear. Germline V gene sequence: CDR1 LNHNV, CDR2 YYDKDF (reference sequence). With 0 bases removed from V and 7 bases from J, the gap between germline ends came to 9 bases. The CDR3 is made up of 14 amino acids. The CDR3 is CATSRDIGGEKLFF. For the CDR3, the DNA is TGTGCCACCAGCAGAGACATTGGCGGTGAAAAACTGTTTTTT.

The rearrangement links TRBV18 to TRBJ2-2; no firm D call. Trimming stripped 0 bases from V and 2 bases from J, with 10 bases between. Per the germline V gene, CDR1 is KGHSH and CDR2 is LQKENI. The CDR3 has 16 amino acids. The chain's CDR3 is CASSPPGSLNTGELFF. The CDR3 DNA sequence: TGTGCCAGCTCACCACCGGGCAGTCTAAACACCGGGGAGCTGTTTTTT.

This clonotype was observed a few times. The rearrangement uses TRBV7-3 and TRBJ1-2; no firm D call. Germline CDR1 and CDR2: SGHTA and FQGTGA. Trimming took 4 bases from V and 5 from J, leaving 20 bases between them. This CDR3 is built from 16 residues. This chain's CDR3 is CASSSQGGGDGYGYTF. CDR3 sequence (DNA): TGTGCCAGCAGCTCCCAAGGCGGCGGGGATGGGTATGGCTACACCTTC.

This chain uses TRBV5-1 with TRBJ2-2; 8 bases align to TRBD1. V trimming: 5 bases; J trimming: 2 bases; junction bases outside the gene matches: 2. This CDR3 comprises 14 residues. Germline V gene data show CDR1 as SGHRS and CDR2 as YFSETQ. The CDR3 region is CASRTGGNTGELFF. CDR3 DNA sequence: TGCGCCAGCAGAACAGGGGGTAACACCGGGGAGCTGTTTTTT.

The V gene is TRBV4-2, the J gene TRBJ2-1; no definite D call. CDR3 length equals 14 residues. V was shortened by 1 base and J by 9 bases, with 13 bases between the two germline ends. From germline, CDR1 is LGHNA and CDR2 YNFKEQ. The CDR3 reads CASSQGVEVGEQFF. As DNA, the CDR3 is TGTGCCAGCAGCCAAGGGGTCGAGGTTGGTGAGCAGTTCTTC.

This clonotype was seen at least ten times. The chain joins TRBV20-1 to TRBJ1-2; D call uncertain. Looked up from germline, CDR1 is DFQATT and CDR2 is SNEGSKA (reference sequence). This CDR3 is built from 12 residues. Trimming removed 2 bases from V and 4 bases from J, with 8 bases in between. CDR3 loop: CSARRDGYGYTF. The CDR3 DNA follows: TGCAGTGCTAGAAGAGACGGCTATGGCTACACCTTC.

V usage is TRBV5-1 and J usage is TRBJ2-7; possibly TRBD1 for D (6 bases). The ends were cut back, 0 bases at V and 1 base at J, with 20 bases in the middle. CDR3 length: 18 amino acids. Germline loops: CDR1 SGHRS, CDR2 YFSETQ. DNA of the CDR3: TGCGCCAGCAGCTTGGATGGGGTCGACAGGACCCTTTCCTACGAGCAGTACTTC. This sequence encodes CASSLDGVDRTLSYEQYF.

This clonotype was seen many times. The chain employs TRBV7-3 and TRBJ2-2, with a possible D match to TRBD2 (6 bases). Per the germline V gene, CDR1 is SGHTA and CDR2 is FQGTGA. The CDR3 covers 15 residues. Trimming removed 0 bases at V and 6 bases at J, with 11 bases between. Here the CDR3 DNA reads TGTGCCAGCAGCTTAACCGGGTCGGGAGCCGGGGAGCTGTTTTTT. Its translation: CASSLTGSGAGELFF.

Of note for this clonotype: Given a much more abundant clone one base away, this may be a read error. This chain connects TRBV12-3 or TRBV12-4 to TRBJ2-7, with D possibly TRBD2 on 5 matching bases. The CDR3 extends over 13 amino acids. Between the trimmed V and J ends, which lost 7 bases and 7 bases, there was a span of 17 bases. CDR3 loop: CASTPPGSDEQYF. Written as DNA, the CDR3 is TGTGCCAGCACCCCCCCCGGTAGCGATGAGCAGTACTTC.

This clonotype has ten or more counts. This chain links TRBV13 with TRBJ2-7, with D perhaps matching TRBD2 (6 bases). Trimming took off 0 bases at V and 3 bases at J, with 12 bases between the two ends. The germline V gene has CDR1 PRHDT and CDR2 FYEKMQ (reference sequence). The CDR3 has 15 amino acids. Here the CDR3 DNA reads TGTGCCAGCAGCTTAGGGGCGGGACTTTACTACGAGCAGTACTTC. It yields the protein CASSLGAGLYYEQYF.

There are many counts of this clonotype. The chain links TRBV6-6 to TRBJ2-3; maybe TRBD2 (6 bases). The V gene's germline CDR1 is MNHNY and CDR2 SVGAGI (reference sequence). V was shortened by 2 bases and J by 1 base, with 19 bases between the two germline ends. The CDR3 runs to 18 residues. The CDR3 sequence is CASSYTGVGGPRTDTQYF. The CDR3 DNA follows: TGTGCCAGCAGTTACACCGGGGTGGGGGGACCTCGCACAGATACGCAGTATTTT.

This clonotype has a handful of counts. The rearrangement links TRBV11-2 to TRBJ2-7; D unresolved. The germline CDR1 and CDR2 sequences are SGHAT and FQNNGV. The CDR3 length is 13 residues. The ends were cut back, 4 bases at V and 1 base at J, with 8 bases in the middle. The CDR3 sequence is CASSSPNSYEQYF. DNA for the CDR3: TGTGCCAGCAGCTCCCCCAATTCCTACGAGCAGTACTTC.

A word on this clonotype: A read error may explain this, as a much larger clone is one base away. The J gene is TRBJ1-5, the V gene TRBV30; the D is unclear. Per germline, CDR1 GTSNPN and CDR2 SVGIG (reference sequence). This CDR3 is built from 13 residues. In DNA, the CDR3 is TGTGTCTGGAGTAGGGCTAGCAATCAGCCCCAGCATTTT. It yields the protein CVWSRASNQPQHF.

This clonotype came up many times. CDR3 loop: CASSVTGAYNEQFF. As DNA, the CDR3 is TGTGCCAGCAGCGTGACAGGGGCCTACAATGAGCAGTTCTTC. This sequence joins TRBV6-1 and TRBJ2-1; 8 positions match TRBD1. The V and J ends lost 6 bases and 2 bases, in that order; junction bases with no gene match: 3. The germline CDR1 and CDR2 sequences are MNHNS and SASEGT. CDR3 length: 14 residues.

Ten or more counts support this clonotype. The genes are TRBV6-4 and TRBJ2-3; 10 bases fit TRBD2. The V segment lost 7 bases and the J segment 2 bases; nucleotides outside the gene matches: 3. CDR3 length equals 14 residues. Germline CDR1 reads MRHNA; CDR2 reads SNTAGT. The CDR3 is CASKGTSDTDTQYF. The CDR3 nucleotides are TGTGCCAGCAAAGGGACTAGCGACACAGATACGCAGTATTTT.

At least ten counts were recorded for this clonotype. V usage is TRBV5-6 and J usage is TRBJ2-7; D is ambiguous. The ends were cut back, 3 bases at V and 0 bases at J, with 7 bases in the middle. Germline lookup yields CDR1 SGHDT and CDR2 YYEEEE. The CDR3 totals 13 residues. Written as DNA, the CDR3 is TGTGCCAGCAGCTCCAGGATCTCCTACGAGCAGTACTTC. The encoded protein is CASSSRISYEQYF.

The sample holds many counts of this clonotype. The chain combines TRBV7-9 with TRBJ1-1; D is possibly TRBD1 (6 bases). V lost 4 bases and J lost 1, with 10 bases in between. Germline assignment: CDR1 SEHNR and CDR2 FQNEAQ (reference sequence). The CDR3 totals 14 residues. The CDR3 DNA reads TGTGCCAGCAGCTCATTCAGGGGGAACACTGAAGCTTTCTTT. It codes for CASSSFRGNTEAFF.

This clonotype was seen ten or more times. J is TRBJ2-3 and V is TRBV7-6, with 13 bases aligning to TRBD2. Germline CDR1 reads SGHVS; CDR2 reads FNYEAQ. This CDR3 is 14 amino acids long. With 5 bases clipped from V and 10 bases from J, the junction kept 6 bases outside the gene matches. CDR3 protein: CASSPETSGGSQYF. CDR3 nucleotide sequence: TGTGCCAGCAGCCCGGAGACTAGCGGGGGGTCGCAGTATTTT.